The 4 T cell receptor beta chains below were found in one sample sequenced in a study of cytomegalovirus exposure and HLA in healthy donors. PCR employed 60 Vbeta and 13 Jbeta primers. Assay: immunoSEQ multiplex PCR; the TCRdb copy retains only in-frame clones and omits some. Altogether about 170,000 clones are present, around 80% being singletons, with the ten largest covering around 2%. Sequences were obtained from PBMCs. These TCRs come from a young woman in good health and CMV-seropositive.

Only a few counts were recorded for this clone. The rearrangement joins TRBV10-2 to TRBJ2-1, with 12 nucleotides matching TRBD2. The CDR3 runs 17 residues. V was pared by 3 bases and J by 3 bases, with 6 bases of the junction left unmatched. Germline CDR1 is WSHSY and CDR2 is SAAADI. The chain's CDR3 is CASSESTSGSYYNEQFF. The CDR3 nucleotides are TGCGCCAGCAGTGAATCGACTAGCGGGAGTTACTACAATGAGCAGTTCTTC.

The chain carries TRBV7-2 and TRBJ2-1; D gene ambiguous. V lost 5 bases and J 6 bases, leaving 8 bases between the germline ends. In germline, CDR1 is SGHTA, CDR2 FQGNSA. The length of the CDR3 is 12 residues. The CDR3 DNA reads as TGTGCCAGCAGCCGAAGGAGCAATGAGCAGTTCTTC. Translation gives CASSRRSNEQFF.

The rearrangement joins TRBV5-4 to TRBJ2-6; no reliable D call. The CDR3 has 15 amino acids. V lost 4 bases and J lost 0, with 8 bases in between. From germline, CDR1 is SGHNT and CDR2 YYREEE (reference sequence). The CDR3 is CASSGSSSGANVLTF. CDR3 coding DNA: TGTGCCAGCAGCGGCTCCAGCTCTGGGGCCAACGTCCTGACTTTC.

This chain uses TRBV12-5 with TRBJ1-5, with 7 bases fitting TRBD1. Germline CDR1 and CDR2: LGHNT and FRNRAP. This CDR3 is built from 18 residues. V trimming: 2 bases; J trimming: 4 bases; junction bases outside the gene matches: 14. CDR3: CASGLLPGGGVGNQPQHF. CDR3 sequence (DNA): TGTGCTAGTGGTTTGCTACCAGGGGGTGGGGTCGGGAATCAGCCCCAGCATTTT.